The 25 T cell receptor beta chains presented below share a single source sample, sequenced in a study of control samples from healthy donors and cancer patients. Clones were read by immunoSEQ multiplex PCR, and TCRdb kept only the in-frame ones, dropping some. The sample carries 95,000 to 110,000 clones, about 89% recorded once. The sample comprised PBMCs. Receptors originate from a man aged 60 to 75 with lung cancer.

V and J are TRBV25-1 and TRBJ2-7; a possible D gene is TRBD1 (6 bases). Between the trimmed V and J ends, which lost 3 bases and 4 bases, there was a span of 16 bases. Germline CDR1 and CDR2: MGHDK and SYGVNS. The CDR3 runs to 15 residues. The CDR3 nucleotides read TGTGCCAGCAGTGATCCAGGGGCGCAAGTTTACGAGCAGTACTTC. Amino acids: CASSDPGAQVYEQYF.

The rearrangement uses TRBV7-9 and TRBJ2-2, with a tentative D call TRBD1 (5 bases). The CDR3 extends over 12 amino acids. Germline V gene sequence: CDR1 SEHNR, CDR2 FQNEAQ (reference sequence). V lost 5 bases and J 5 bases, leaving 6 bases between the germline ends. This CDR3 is CASSPGTGELFF. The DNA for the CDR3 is TGTGCCAGCAGCCCAGGGACCGGGGAGCTGTTTTTT.

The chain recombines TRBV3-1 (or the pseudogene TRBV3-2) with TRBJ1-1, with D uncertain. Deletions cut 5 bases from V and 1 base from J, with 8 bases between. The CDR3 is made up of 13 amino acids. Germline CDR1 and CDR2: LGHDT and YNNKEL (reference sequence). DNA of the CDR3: TGTGCCAGCAGCTCCCCCCAGAACACTGAAGCTTTCTTT. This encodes CASSSPQNTEAFF.

DNA for the CDR3: TGTGCCAGCAGTTCCCCCGACAGGGGGTACAGCGGCTACACCTTC. Translation: CASSSPDRGYSGYTF. V is TRBV6-5 and J is TRBJ1-2; 9 bases fit TRBD1. The CDR3 covers 15 residues. The V and J ends lost 4 bases and 8 bases, in that order; junction bases with no gene match: 11. Per germline, CDR1 MNHEY and CDR2 SVGAGI.

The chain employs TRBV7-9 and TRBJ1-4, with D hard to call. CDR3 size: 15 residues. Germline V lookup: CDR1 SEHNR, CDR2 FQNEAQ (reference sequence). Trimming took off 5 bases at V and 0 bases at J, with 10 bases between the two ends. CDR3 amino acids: CASSHPHPTNEKLFF. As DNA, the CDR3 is TGTGCCAGCAGCCACCCACATCCAACTAATGAAAAACTGTTTTTT.

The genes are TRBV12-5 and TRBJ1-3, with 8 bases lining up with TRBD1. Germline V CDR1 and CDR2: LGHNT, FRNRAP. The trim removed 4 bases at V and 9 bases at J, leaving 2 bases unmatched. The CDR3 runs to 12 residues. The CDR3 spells CASGSDRGTIYF. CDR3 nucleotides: TGTGCTAGTGGTTCAGACAGGGGCACCATATATTTT.

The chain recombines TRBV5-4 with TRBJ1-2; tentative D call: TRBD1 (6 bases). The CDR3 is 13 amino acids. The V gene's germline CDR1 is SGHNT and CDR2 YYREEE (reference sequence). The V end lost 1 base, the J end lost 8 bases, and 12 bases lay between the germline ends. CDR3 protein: CASSLRGRVGYTF. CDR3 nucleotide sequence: TGTGCCAGCAGCTTGAGGGGGAGGGTAGGCTACACCTTC.

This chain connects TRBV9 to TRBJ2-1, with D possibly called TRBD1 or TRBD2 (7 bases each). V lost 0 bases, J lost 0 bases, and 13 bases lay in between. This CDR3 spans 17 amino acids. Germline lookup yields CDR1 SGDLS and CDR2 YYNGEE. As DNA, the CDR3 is TGTGCCAGCAGCGTAGGGGGGAGGGACAGCTCCTACAATGAGCAGTTCTTC. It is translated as CASSVGGRDSSYNEQFF. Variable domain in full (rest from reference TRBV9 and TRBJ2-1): DSGVTQTPKHLITATGQRVTLRCSPRSGDLSVYWYQQSLDQGLQFLIQYYNGEERAKGNILERFSAQQFPDLHSELNLSSLELGDSALYFCASSVGGRDSSYNEQFFGPGTRLTVL.

The chain's CDR3 is CASSAKTTSFRTDTQYF. CDR3 bases: TGTGCCAGCAGCGCAAAAACGACTAGCTTTCGCACAGATACGCAGTATTTT. The V gene is TRBV5-4, the J gene TRBJ2-3; 7 bases align to TRBD2. This CDR3 contains 17 residues. Per the germline V gene, CDR1 is SGHNT and CDR2 is YYREEE (reference sequence). V shed 4 bases and J 1 base; nucleotides not matched to a gene: 12.

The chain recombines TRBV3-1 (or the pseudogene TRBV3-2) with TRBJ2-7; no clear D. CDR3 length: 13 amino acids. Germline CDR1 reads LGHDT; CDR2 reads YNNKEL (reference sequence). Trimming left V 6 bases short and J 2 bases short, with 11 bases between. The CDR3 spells CASSDGPTYEQYV. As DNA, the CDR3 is TGTGCCAGCAGTGATGGACCTACCTACGAGCAGTACGTC.

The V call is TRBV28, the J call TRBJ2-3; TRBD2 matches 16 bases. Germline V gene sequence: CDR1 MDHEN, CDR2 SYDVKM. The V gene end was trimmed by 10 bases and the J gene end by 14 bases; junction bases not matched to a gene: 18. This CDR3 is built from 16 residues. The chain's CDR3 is CAIAHPGLAGGFSWYF. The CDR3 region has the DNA TGTGCCATCGCACACCCGGGACTAGCGGGGGGGTTCAGTTGGTATTTT.

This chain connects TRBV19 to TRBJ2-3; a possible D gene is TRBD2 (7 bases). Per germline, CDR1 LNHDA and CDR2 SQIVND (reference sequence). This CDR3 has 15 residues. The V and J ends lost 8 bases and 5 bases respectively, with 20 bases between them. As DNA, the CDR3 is TGTGCCAGTCAACTAAGGGGGGGCTCGGAAGATACGCAGTATTTT. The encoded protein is CASQLRGGSEDTQYF. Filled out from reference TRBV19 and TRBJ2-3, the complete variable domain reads DGGITQSPKYLFRKEGQNVTLSCEQNLNHDAMYWYRQDPGQGLRLIYYSQIVNDFQKGDIAEGYSVSREKKESFPLTVTSAQKNPTAFYLCASQLRGGSEDTQYFGPGTRLTVL.

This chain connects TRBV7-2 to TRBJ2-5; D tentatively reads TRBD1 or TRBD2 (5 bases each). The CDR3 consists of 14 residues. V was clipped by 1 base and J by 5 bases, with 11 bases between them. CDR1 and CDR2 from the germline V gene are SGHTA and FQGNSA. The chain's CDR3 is CASSLGGSKETQYF. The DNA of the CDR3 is TGTGCCAGCAGCTTAGGGGGGAGTAAGGAGACCCAGTACTTC.

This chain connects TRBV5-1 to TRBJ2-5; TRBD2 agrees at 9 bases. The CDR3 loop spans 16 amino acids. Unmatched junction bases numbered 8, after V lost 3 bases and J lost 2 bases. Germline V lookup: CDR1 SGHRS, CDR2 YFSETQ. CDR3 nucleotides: TGCGCCAGCAGCTCGGATGTACTAGCGGGTCAAGAGACCCAGTACTTC. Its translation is CASSSDVLAGQETQYF.

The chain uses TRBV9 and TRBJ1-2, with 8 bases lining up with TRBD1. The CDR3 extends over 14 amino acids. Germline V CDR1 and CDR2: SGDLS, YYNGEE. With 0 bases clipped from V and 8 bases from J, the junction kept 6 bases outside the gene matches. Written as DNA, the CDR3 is TGTGCCAGCAGCGTAGGGCAGGGGGCTGGCGGCTACACCTTC. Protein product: CASSVGQGAGGYTF.

The CDR3 protein is CASSQAAGPQETQYF. The CDR3 DNA reads TGTGCCAGCAGCCAAGCGGCAGGGCCTCAAGAGACCCAGTACTTC. The rearrangement joins TRBV4-2 to TRBJ2-5; weak D call: TRBD1 (5 bases). The V end lost 1 base, the J end lost 2 bases, and 11 bases lay between the germline ends. This CDR3 comprises 15 residues. CDR1 and CDR2 from the germline V gene are LGHNA and YNFKEQ.

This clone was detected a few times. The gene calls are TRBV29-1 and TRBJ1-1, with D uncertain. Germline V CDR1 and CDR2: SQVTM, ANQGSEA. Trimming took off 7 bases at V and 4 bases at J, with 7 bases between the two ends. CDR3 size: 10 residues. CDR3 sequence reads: CSGGGTEAFF. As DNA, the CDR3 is TGCAGCGGCGGAGGCACTGAAGCTTTCTTT.

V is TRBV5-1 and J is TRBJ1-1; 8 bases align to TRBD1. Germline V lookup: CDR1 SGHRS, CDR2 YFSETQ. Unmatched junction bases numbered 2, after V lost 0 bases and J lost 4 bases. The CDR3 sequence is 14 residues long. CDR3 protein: CASSLDRGSTEAFF. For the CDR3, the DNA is TGCGCCAGCAGCTTGGACAGGGGGAGCACTGAAGCTTTCTTT.

CDR3 nucleotides: TGTGCCAGCTCTGGGGACAGGGTTGAAGAGACCCAGTACTTC. Translation: CASSGDRVEETQYF. The V gene is TRBV18, the J gene TRBJ2-5; 9 bases align to TRBD1. This CDR3 has 14 residues. J gave up 3 bases and V 6 bases, and 5 bases lay outside the gene matches. Germline V gives CDR1 KGHSH, CDR2 LQKENI.

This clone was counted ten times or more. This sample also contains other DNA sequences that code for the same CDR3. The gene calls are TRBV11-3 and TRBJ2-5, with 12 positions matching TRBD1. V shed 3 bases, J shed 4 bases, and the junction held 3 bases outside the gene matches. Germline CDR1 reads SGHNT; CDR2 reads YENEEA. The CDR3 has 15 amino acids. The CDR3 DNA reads TGTGCCAGCAGCTTGGGACAGGGGGCAAGAGAGACCCAGTACTTC. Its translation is CASSLGQGARETQYF.

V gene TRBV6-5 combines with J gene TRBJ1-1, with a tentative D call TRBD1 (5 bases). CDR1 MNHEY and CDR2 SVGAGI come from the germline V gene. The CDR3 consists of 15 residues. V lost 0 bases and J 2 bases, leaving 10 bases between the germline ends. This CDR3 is CASSYSGPSNTEAFF. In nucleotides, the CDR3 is TGTGCCAGCAGTTACTCGGGACCGAGCAACACTGAAGCTTTCTTT.

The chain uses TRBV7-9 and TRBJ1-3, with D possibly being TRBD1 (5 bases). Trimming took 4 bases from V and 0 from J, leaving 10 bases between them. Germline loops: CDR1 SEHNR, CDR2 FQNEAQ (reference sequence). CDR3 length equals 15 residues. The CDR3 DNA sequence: TGTGCCAGCAGCTACAGAGGGGACTCTGGAAACACCATATATTTT. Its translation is CASSYRGDSGNTIYF.

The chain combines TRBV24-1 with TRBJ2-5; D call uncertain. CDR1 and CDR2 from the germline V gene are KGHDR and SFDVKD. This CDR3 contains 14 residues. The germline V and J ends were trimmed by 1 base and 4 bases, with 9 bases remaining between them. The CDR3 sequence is CATSDFGPSETQYF. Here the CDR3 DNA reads TGTGCCACCAGTGATTTTGGGCCTTCAGAGACCCAGTACTTC.

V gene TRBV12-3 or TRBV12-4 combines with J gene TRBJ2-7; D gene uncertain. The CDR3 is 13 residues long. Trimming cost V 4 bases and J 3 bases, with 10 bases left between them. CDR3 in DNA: TGTGCCAGCAGTTCTGAGCTACTCTACGAGCAGTACGTC. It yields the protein CASSSELLYEQYV.

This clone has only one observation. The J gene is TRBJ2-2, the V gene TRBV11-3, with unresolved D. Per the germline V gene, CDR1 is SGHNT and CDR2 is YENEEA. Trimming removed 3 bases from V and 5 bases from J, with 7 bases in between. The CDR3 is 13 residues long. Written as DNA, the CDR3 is TGTGCCAGCAGCTTGGAAGGAACCGGGGAGCTGTTTTTT. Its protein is CASSLEGTGELFF.